Each of the 5 T cell receptor beta chains below was sequenced from the same sample in a study of CD8 T cells in Susac syndrome. The RNA input was about 0.5 to 1 ug, and it was reverse transcribed with random hexamers. Each CDR3 protein is one row after TCRdb ran MiXCR on the immunoSEQ multiplex PCR reads. This table holds about 140,000 distinct CDR3 sequences, approximately 93% found once. Input material: CD8+ T cells from PBMCs. All receptors come from a human donor in good health.

The CDR3 DNA follows: TGTGCCAGCAGCTCCGGACTAGCCTACAATGAGCAGTTCTTC. Its protein product is CASSSGLAYNEQFF. V gene TRBV12-3 or TRBV12-4 combines with J gene TRBJ2-1; 7 positions agree with TRBD2. With 6 bases clipped from V and 2 bases from J, the junction kept 4 bases outside the gene matches. The CDR3 consists of 14 residues.

The gene calls are TRBV7-9 and TRBJ2-1, with TRBD1 identical over 9 bases. Unmatched junction bases numbered 5, after V lost 2 bases and J lost 0 bases. The CDR3 runs to 17 residues. Germline lookup yields CDR1 SEHNR and CDR2 FQNEAQ (reference sequence). The CDR3 nucleotides read TGTGCCAGCAGCTTAATACAGGGGGCGGGCTCCTACAATGAGCAGTTCTTC. Its protein is CASSLIQGAGSYNEQFF.

The rearrangement joins TRBV30 to TRBJ2-7; D tentatively reads TRBD1 or TRBD2 (5 bases each). The CDR3 totals 13 residues. Germline V lookup: CDR1 GTSNPN, CDR2 SVGIG (reference sequence). V was clipped by 3 bases and J by 6 bases, with 15 bases between them. The CDR3 is CAWSPGHYFEQYF. Here the CDR3 DNA reads TGTGCCTGGAGCCCGGGGCATTATTTCGAGCAGTACTTC.

The V gene is TRBV7-8, the J gene TRBJ2-2, with D perhaps given as TRBD1 or TRBD2 (5 bases each). The V end was cut by 1 base, the J end by 7 bases, with 22 bases between. The germline V gene encodes CDR1 SGHVS and CDR2 FQNEAQ. The CDR3 is 18 residues long. The chain's CDR3 is CASSLGLLTKRGVGELFF. CDR3 nucleotides: TGTGCCAGCAGCTTAGGATTGCTAACAAAACGAGGGGTCGGGGAGCTGTTTTTT.

The chain carries TRBV4-1 and TRBJ2-6, with 7 positions matching TRBD1. Germline values: CDR1 MGHRA, CDR2 YSYEKL. With V trimmed by 1 base and J by 2 bases, 5 bases remained unmatched. This CDR3 is built from 17 residues. CDR3 protein: CASSQVEGAAGANVLTF. CDR3 nucleotides: TGCGCCAGCAGCCAAGTTGAGGGGGCGGCTGGGGCCAACGTCCTGACTTTC.